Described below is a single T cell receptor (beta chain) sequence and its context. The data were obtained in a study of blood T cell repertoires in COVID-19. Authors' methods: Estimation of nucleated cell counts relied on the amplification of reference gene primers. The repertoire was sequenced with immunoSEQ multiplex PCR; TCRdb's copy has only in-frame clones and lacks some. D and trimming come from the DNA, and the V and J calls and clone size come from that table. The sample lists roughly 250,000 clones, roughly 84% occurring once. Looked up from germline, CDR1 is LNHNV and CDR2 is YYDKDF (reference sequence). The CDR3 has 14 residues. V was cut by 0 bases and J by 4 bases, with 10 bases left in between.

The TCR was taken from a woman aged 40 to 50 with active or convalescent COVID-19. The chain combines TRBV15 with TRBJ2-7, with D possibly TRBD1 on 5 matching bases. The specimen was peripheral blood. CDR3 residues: CATSREGSGYEQYF. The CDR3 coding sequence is TGTGCCACCAGCAGAGAGGGCTCAGGGTACGAGCAGTACTTC.